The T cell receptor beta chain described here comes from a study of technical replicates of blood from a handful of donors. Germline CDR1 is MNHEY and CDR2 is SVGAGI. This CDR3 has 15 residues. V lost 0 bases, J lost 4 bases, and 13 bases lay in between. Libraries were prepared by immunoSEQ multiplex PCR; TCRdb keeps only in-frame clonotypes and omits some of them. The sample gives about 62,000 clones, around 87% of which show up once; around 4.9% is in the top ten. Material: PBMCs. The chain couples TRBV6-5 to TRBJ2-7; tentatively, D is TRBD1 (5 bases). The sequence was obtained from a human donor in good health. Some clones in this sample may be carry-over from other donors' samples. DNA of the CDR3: TGTGCCAGCAGTTACTCGACCAGGGTCCCTTACGAGCAGTACTTC. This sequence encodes CASSYSTRVPYEQYF.